These 21 T cell receptor beta chains share one sample of origin, sequenced in a study of blood T cell repertoires in COVID-19. Only in-frame clones appear in the TCRdb table, and some are missing; sequencing was by immunoSEQ multiplex PCR. The table lists about 140,000 clones, around 87% of them singletons, with around 5% in the top ten. The sequencing sample was made of peripheral blood. These receptors all stem from a human donor in a cohort sampled during active COVID-19.

This chain connects TRBV28 to TRBJ1-5; D is undetermined. V lost 2 bases and J lost 0, with 8 bases in between. The CDR3 is 15 residues long. The germline gives CDR1 MDHEN, CDR2 SYDVKM. Written as DNA, the CDR3 is TGTGCCAGCAGTTTAATCGGTTATAGCAATCAGCCCCAGCATTTT. Its translation is CASSLIGYSNQPQHF.

The chain combines TRBV7-7 with TRBJ2-5; 8 bases agree with TRBD2. V lost 3 bases, J lost 4 bases, and 10 bases stayed unmatched. Germline CDR1 is SSHAT and CDR2 is FNYEAQ (reference sequence). The CDR3 is made up of 16 amino acids. CDR3 DNA: TGTGCCAGCAGCTTCCGTAGCGGGAAGCCTGTAGAGACCCAGTACTTC. It codes for CASSFRSGKPVETQYF.

The chain has TRBV4-1 and TRBJ2-3; TRBD2 might be the D (6 bases). The CDR3 extends over 17 amino acids. CDR1 is MGHRA, CDR2 YSYEKL, per germline. V gave up 0 bases and J gave up 0 bases, with 13 bases separating them. The CDR3 is CASSQDRSGVSTDTQYF. In DNA form, the CDR3 reads TGCGCCAGCAGCCAAGATCGGTCGGGAGTTAGCACAGATACGCAGTATTTT.

The chain carries TRBV6-5 and TRBJ1-1; maybe TRBD1 (5 bases). The germline V gene encodes CDR1 MNHEY and CDR2 SVGAGI. This CDR3 is built from 13 residues. V was trimmed by 6 bases and J by 4 bases, leaving 12 bases between them. CDR3 in amino acids: CASRDQGGTEAFF. CDR3 sequence (DNA): TGTGCCAGCAGAGACCAGGGAGGCACTGAAGCTTTCTTT.

This chain joins TRBV9 and TRBJ2-7; 12 bases are shared with TRBD2. The CDR3 has 15 residues. V lost 5 bases and J lost 3; bases outside the gene matches: 6. The germline V gene has CDR1 SGDLS and CDR2 YYNGEE. For the CDR3, the DNA is TGTGCCAGCAGTAACCGACTAGCGGGAGACTACGAGCAGTACTTC. Protein sequence: CASSNRLAGDYEQYF.

The rearrangement links TRBV4-1 to TRBJ1-6; D is ambiguous. The germline CDR1 and CDR2 sequences are MGHRA and YSYEKL. V lost 0 bases to trimming and J lost 11 bases, with 8 bases between them. The CDR3 extends over 13 amino acids. Here the CDR3 DNA reads TGCGCCAGCAGCCAAGATCTGGCGGCACCCCTCCACTTT. This sequence encodes CASSQDLAAPLHF.

The chain uses TRBV10-2 and TRBJ2-5; tentatively, D is TRBD2 (5 bases). In germline, CDR1 is WSHSY, CDR2 SAAADI. The V end was cut by 4 bases, the J end by 4 bases, with 10 bases between. CDR3 length equals 13 residues. The CDR3 sequence: CASSVSGRETQYF. CDR3 coding DNA: TGCGCCAGCAGTGTCAGCGGCCGAGAGACCCAGTACTTC.

This clone was recorded a few times. Different DNA sequences within this sample yield the same CDR3. The chain joins TRBV9 to TRBJ2-3; no definite D call. The CDR3 consists of 14 residues. Germline CDR1 SGDLS, CDR2 YYNGEE. V shed 0 bases and J shed 3 bases, with 8 bases lying between them. The CDR3 region is CASSVVPGTDTQYF. The CDR3 region has the DNA TGTGCCAGCAGCGTAGTGCCGGGTACAGATACGCAGTATTTT.

The chain recombines TRBV4-1 with TRBJ2-3, with TRBD2 matching 13 bases. The V gene end was trimmed by 3 bases and the J gene end by 2 bases; junction bases not matched to a gene: 8. The CDR3 loop spans 18 amino acids. Per germline, CDR1 MGHRA and CDR2 YSYEKL. In DNA form, the CDR3 reads TGCGCCAGCAGCCACCCGACTAGCGGGAGGTTTCTCACAGATACGCAGTATTTT. It encodes CASSHPTSGRFLTDTQYF.

This clone came up many times. J is TRBJ2-2 and V is TRBV7-2; D possibly corresponds to TRBD2 (7 bases). Trimming removed 4 bases from V and 4 bases from J, with 16 bases in between. The germline gives CDR1 SGHTA, CDR2 FQGNSA. This CDR3 has 16 amino acids. CDR3 protein: CASSSRGGRGTGELFF. As DNA, the CDR3 is TGTGCCAGCAGCTCGAGGGGGGGGCGCGGCACCGGGGAGCTGTTTTTT. The full variable domain, its missing parts supplied by reference TRBV7-2 and TRBJ2-2, is GAGVSQSPSNKVTEKGKDVELRCDPISGHTALYWYRQSLGQGLEFLIYFQGNSAPDKSGLPSDRFSAERTGGSVSTLTIQRTQQEDSAVYLCASSSRGGRGTGELFFGEGSRLTVL.

The chain combines TRBV4-1 with TRBJ1-2; perhaps TRBD1 as D (5 bases). V was cut by 1 base and J by 5 bases, with 11 bases left in between. Per germline, CDR1 MGHRA and CDR2 YSYEKL. The CDR3 is made up of 14 amino acids. The CDR3 bases are TGCGCCAGCAGCCAAGTCGGCCAGGGATATGGCTACACCTTC. It encodes CASSQVGQGYGYTF.

The rearrangement joins TRBV5-8 to TRBJ2-3; D is unclear. This CDR3 is built from 13 residues. V was shortened by 0 bases and J by 6 bases, with 8 bases between the two germline ends. The V gene's germline CDR1 is SGHTS and CDR2 YDEGEE. The CDR3 loop is CASSLDLADTQYF. The CDR3 DNA follows: TGTGCCAGCAGCTTGGATCTTGCGGATACGCAGTATTTT.

V is TRBV7-8 and J is TRBJ1-6; 10 bases fit TRBD1. CDR1 and CDR2 from the germline V gene are SGHVS and FQNEAQ. The trim removed 4 bases at V and 10 bases at J, leaving 10 bases unmatched. The CDR3 runs to 16 residues. CDR3 loop: CASSSLPGQGRSPLHF. CDR3 sequence (DNA): TGTGCCAGCAGCTCTCTTCCGGGACAGGGGCGATCACCCCTCCACTTT. Combining the CDR3 with reference TRBV7-8 and TRBJ1-6 gives the whole variable domain GAGVSQSPRYKVAKRGQDVALRCDPISGHVSLFWYQQALGQGPEFLTYFQNEAQLDKSGLPSDRFFAERPEGSVSTLKIQRTQQEDSAVYLCASSSLPGQGRSPLHFGNGTRLTVT.

This chain joins TRBV5-1 and TRBJ2-7; 14 bases align to TRBD2. CDR3 length: 16 amino acids. The trim removed 4 bases at V and 7 bases at J, leaving 10 bases unmatched. Germline CDR1 SGHRS, CDR2 YFSETQ. The CDR3 nucleotides are TGCGCCAGCAGCACCCCGGGACTAGCGGGAGCTGGTGAGCAGTACTTC. Translating it yields CASSTPGLAGAGEQYF.

This clone was observed a single time. CDR3 in amino acids: CASRAGTSYGGELFF. CDR3 sequence (DNA): TGTGCCAGCAGAGCCGGGACTAGCTACGGCGGGGAGCTGTTTTTT. V is TRBV6-5 and J is TRBJ2-2; 9 bases match TRBD2. This CDR3 has 15 residues. Per the germline V gene, CDR1 is MNHEY and CDR2 is SVGAGI. Trimming cost V 6 bases and J 7 bases; bases outside gene matches: 9.

The rearrangement links TRBV28 to TRBJ2-1, with D unclear. The CDR3 runs to 13 residues. V was pared by 5 bases and J by 2 bases, with 7 bases between. The germline V gene has CDR1 MDHEN and CDR2 SYDVKM. The CDR3 DNA reads as TGTGCCAGCAGTCTTCCCCCCTACAATGAGCAGTTCTTC. Its translation is CASSLPPYNEQFF.

The V call is TRBV15, the J call TRBJ2-1, with a possible D match to TRBD1 (6 bases). CDR1 is LNHNV and CDR2 is YYDKDF in the germline V gene (reference sequence). V gave up 0 bases and J gave up 2 bases, with 14 bases separating them. This CDR3 has 17 residues. The CDR3 DNA reads as TGTGCCACCAGCAGAGATCAAGCAGGGGCCCCCTACAATGAGCAGTTCTTC. It translates to CATSRDQAGAPYNEQFF.

The chain links TRBV19 to TRBJ1-2; D not certain. The CDR3 has 12 residues. The germline V gene has CDR1 LNHDA and CDR2 SQIVND (reference sequence). V was clipped by 7 bases and J by 8 bases, with 14 bases between them. This CDR3 is CASTSGDGGYTF. The DNA of the CDR3 is TGTGCCAGTACCTCCGGAGACGGAGGCTACACCTTC.

The gene calls are TRBV28 and TRBJ1-1; 7 bases are a match to TRBD1. CDR3 length: 15 amino acids. Germline V gene sequence: CDR1 MDHEN, CDR2 SYDVKM. V was clipped by 5 bases and J by 5 bases; unmatched bases: 11. This CDR3 is CASSPRGLRATEAFF. CDR3 DNA: TGTGCCAGCAGTCCGAGGGGGCTCCGTGCTACTGAAGCTTTCTTT.

This rearrangement joins TRBV7-9 to TRBJ2-7; 12 bases agree with TRBD2. There are 15 residues in the CDR3. V shed 5 bases and J 3 bases; nucleotides not matched to a gene: 5. Germline V gives CDR1 SEHNR, CDR2 FQNEAQ (reference sequence). The CDR3 DNA sequence: TGTGCCAGCAGCCGAACTAGCGGGGGGATCTACGAGCAGTACTTC. Translating gives CASSRTSGGIYEQYF.

The V gene is TRBV7-8, the J gene TRBJ2-7; D is possibly TRBD1 (5 bases). Germline CDR1 reads SGHVS; CDR2 reads FQNEAQ. V lost 0 bases, J lost 6 bases, and 12 bases lay in between. This CDR3 spans 14 amino acids. This chain's CDR3 is CASSLAVYQGEQYF. CDR3 sequence (DNA): TGTGCCAGCAGCTTAGCCGTTTACCAGGGCGAGCAGTACTTC.